This TCR beta chain was sequenced during a study of PD-L1 blockade in urothelial cancer (dated by TCRdb to 2016 to 2017). About the full investigation: Every patient began therapy in about 2014 and was given atezolizumab 1,200 mg intravenously every 3 weeks. About 90% of the roughly 30 patients were identified as males with urothelial cancer of bladder origin, and a prior smoking history was reported by 18 of 29 patients. An ECOG performance status of 0 or 1 was recorded for the patients, and 0 to 3 prior chemotherapy regimens had been received by the patients. Blood samples were analyzed 3 weeks after the start of treatment (second dose) and 6 weeks after the start of treatment. Blood samples yielded a median of roughly 150,000 T cells and 65,000 to 95,000 unique TCRs, with median clonality 0.080. The study, an exploratory multi-omic analysis, examined somatic, immune and clinical correlates of response to PD-L1 blockade with atezolizumab in urothelial cancer. Pretreatment tumor samples, along with matched peripheral blood collected serially before and after atezolizumab treatment, underwent TCR sequencing. Durable clinical benefit was defined as a progression-free survival longer than 6 months, and TCR features were additionally tested against progression-free survival and overall survival. In the same patients, whole exome sequencing and RNA sequencing of pretreatment tumors were performed in addition to TCR sequencing. Nine or ten patients reached durable clinical benefit, while fewer than 25 patients did not. Just over 28 patients had pretreatment blood TCR-seq, some 25 had at least one posttreatment blood collection, and some 25 had tumor TCR-seq. Here is what the overall study found, with its caveats: At 3 weeks after the start of treatment, tumor-associated TCR clones in peripheral blood had expanded more in patients with durable benefit (n ≈ 22, p = 0.022). Small sample size (n ≈ 30) and many exploratory analyses mean the results are intended to be hypothesis-generating. Improved progression-free and overall survival was found to be associated with pretreatment peripheral blood TCR clonality below the median.

The germline V gene (reference sequence) sets CDR1 to LNHDA and CDR2 to SQIVND. The germline V and J ends show losses of 1 base and 4 bases respectively, and no gene match explains 3 bases of the junction. Inclusive of the bounding cysteine and phenylalanine, the CDR3 is 14 residues long. Only the CDR3 portion is preserved as DNA: 42 bases, with reading frame beginning at the first base. Synthetic TCR analog templates were spiked into each PCR so that absolute template abundance could be estimated from read counts. The immunoSEQ assay was used to amplify TCRbeta CDR3 regions from genomic DNA with bias-controlled V and J gene primers. Rearranged TCRbeta segments were sequenced at approximately 20X coverage. The authors' analysis ran thus. Sequencing errors were corrected by clustering and CDR3s were annotated against IMGT to assign V, D and J genes. Only productive TCRbeta rearrangements were used in downstream analyses, excluding out-of-frame or stop-codon sequences. To compute clonality, Shannon entropy was normalized by the log of the number of unique productive sequences and then subtracted from one. Fisher's exact test with Benjamini-Hochberg correction, at a threshold of adjusted p below 0.01, was used to find clones that differed between time points or between blood and tumor. In TCRdb, the immuneACCESS table is reduced to in-frame sequences with V and J assigned. These tables do not hold every clone; where another copy was compared, an unresolved V gene accounts for under half, and the others remain unexplained. The D gene and trimming were derived from the DNA, and the V and J assignments and clone size from that table. The sample contains about 38,000 clones, around 85% of them found a single time. The ten largest clones take up roughly 15% of the sample.

According to the study, the label for this sample's time point signals: pretreatment peripheral blood. A cohort of 25 to 35 patients with locally advanced or metastatic urothelial carcinoma, treated at Memorial Sloan Kettering on a trial protocol, was included. Peripheral blood mononuclear cells were collected pretreatment and during treatment, at between 1 and 8 total time points per patient. The Qiagen DNeasy Blood extraction kit was used to purify genomic DNA from total PBMCs and tumor samples. PBMCs were collected pretreatment and during treatment, and were isolated and stored as previously described. On this clone: The antigen it recognizes is unknown. No base qualities exist here, and no much larger clone lies one base off it.

Sequencing used PBMCs, obtained around atezolizumab (anti-PD-L1) treatment. This receptor was identified in an elderly man with urothelial cancer. The chain couples TRBV19 to TRBJ1-1; 7 junctional bases match TRBD1. The CDR3 protein: CASSIVPGGTEAFF. The nucleotides read TGTGCCAGTAGTATAGTTCCAGGGGGCACTGAAGCTTTCTTT.